Detailed here is one TCR beta chain. The CDR3 length is 14 residues. The germline V gene has CDR1 SGHTA and CDR2 FQGNSA. Trimming pared 6 bases from V and 4 bases from J, leaving 15 bases between. This sample is drawn from a study of blood T cell repertoires in COVID-19. The data were produced by immunoSEQ multiplex PCR, yet TCRdb's version contains in-frame clones alone and is incomplete. The sample lists some 180,000 clones, 70% to 80% occurring once. The chain joins TRBV7-2 to TRBJ1-1; perhaps TRBD1 as D (5 bases). This receptor was obtained from a woman between 40 and 50 years old with COVID-19, enrolled during active disease. Sequenced: peripheral blood. As DNA, the CDR3 is TGTGCCAGCAGGGGAGGGGCCAGCTTCACTGAAGCTTTCTTT. This translates into CASRGGASFTEAFF.